Listed below are T cell receptor beta chains from one sample, sequenced in a study of blood T cell repertoires in COVID-19. Method: immunoSEQ multiplex PCR; TCRdb's copy keeps in-frame clones and lacks some. The repertoire consists of 80,000 to 90,000 clones, with approximately 86% occurring once and the leading ten covering more than 1%. Sequenced sample: peripheral blood. The receptors originated from a man of 80 years or more with active or convalescent COVID-19. Each CDR3 is given with its conserved first and last residue. The D gene is left open where the match is weak. Only some rows state a clone size, as once, few, many or a class for expanded clones.

>NA|TRBJ1-1|TRBV5-3|TRBD1|14
CARSSDRRDTEAFF
TGTGCCAGAAGCTCGGACAGGAGGGACACTGAAGCTTTCTTT
>NA|TRBJ2-2|TRBV5-1|NA|15
CASGKETGRTGELFF
TGCGCCAGCGGCAAAGAGACAGGACGAACCGGGGAGCTGTTTTTT
>NA|TRBJ2-3|TRBV7-9|TRBD2|17
CASSLFRLAGSTDTQYF
TGTGCCAGCAGCTTATTCCGACTAGCGGGAAGCACAGATACGCAGTATTTT
>NA|TRBJ1-1|TRBV2|TRBD1|13
CASRQGRNTEAFF
TGTGCCAGTAGACAGGGCCGGAACACTGAAGCTTTCTTT
>NA|TRBJ2-5|TRBV5-1|TRBD1|15
CASSLLGTAEETQYF
TGCGCCAGCAGCTTGTTGGGGACAGCCGAAGAGACCCAGTACTTC
>NA|TRBJ2-3|TRBV9|TRBD2|16
CASSVMASGGADTQYF
TGTGCCAGCAGCGTTATGGCTAGCGGTGGGGCAGATACGCAGTATTTT
>NA|TRBJ2-5|TRBV5-1|NA|17
CASSPKLGAGGTETQYF
TGCGCCAGCAGCCCTAAACTGGGGGCAGGGGGGACGGAGACCCAGTACTTC
>NA|TRBJ2-3|TRBV5-4|NA|14
CASSHSGSTDTQYF
TGTGCCAGCAGCCATAGCGGAAGCACAGATACGCAGTATTTT
>NA|TRBJ2-7|TRBV3-1/TRBV3-2|NA|12
CASSHGGYEQYF
TGTGCCAGCAGCCACGGTGGTTACGAGCAGTACTTC
>NA|TRBJ2-1|TRBV20-1|TRBD2|13
CSASSGVYNEQFF
TGCAGTGCTAGTAGCGGGGTCTACAATGAGCAGTTCTTC
>NA|TRBJ1-3|TRBV5-4|NA|16
CASSLDLTGSGNTIYF
TGTGCCAGCAGCCTCGACCTGACAGGCTCTGGAAACACCATATATTTT
>NA|TRBJ2-4|TRBV30|TRBD1|19
CAWSSWDRISRLAKNIQYF
TGTGCCTGGAGTAGCTGGGACAGAATTTCTCGATTAGCCAAAAACATTCAGTACTTC
>NA|TRBJ2-6|TRBV5-5|TRBD1|19
CASSPYRTGLASGANVLTF
TGTGCCAGCAGCCCCTATCGGACAGGGTTGGCCTCTGGGGCCAACGTCCTGACTTTC
>NA|TRBJ2-1|TRBV9|TRBD2|15
CASSVISGSWNEQFF
TGTGCCAGCAGCGTAATTAGCGGGAGTTGGAATGAGCAGTTCTTC
>NA|TRBJ1-2|TRBV28|NA|11
CASSDKRGYTF
TGTGCCAGCAGCGATAAGAGGGGCTACACCTTC
>NA|TRBJ2-1|TRBV5-1|NA|16
CASSLGGRYSYNEQFF
TGCGCCAGCAGCTTGGGGGGCAGGTACTCCTACAATGAGCAGTTCTTC
>NA|TRBJ2-2|TRBV7-3|TRBD2|17
CASSSGLAGGWTGELFF
TGTGCCAGCAGCTCCGGACTAGCGGGAGGTTGGACCGGGGAGCTGTTTTTT
>NA|TRBJ1-1|TRBV24-1|TRBD1|14
CATSDPDRGNEAFF
TGTGCCACCAGTGACCCAGACAGGGGTAATGAAGCTTTCTTT
>NA|TRBJ1-5|TRBV29-1|NA|13
CSVADAGNQPQHF
TGCAGCGTTGCTGATGCGGGGAATCAGCCCCAGCATTTT
>few|TRBJ1-1|TRBV2|NA|12
CASMFGLTEAFF
TGTGCCAGTATGTTTGGCCTCACTGAAGCTTTCTTT
>NA|TRBJ1-2|TRBV4-2|TRBD1|15
CASSQTRQGADGYTF
TGTGCCAGCAGCCAAACCCGACAGGGGGCGGATGGCTACACCTTC
>NA|TRBJ1-2|TRBV28|NA|12
CASSLRSYGYTF
TGTGCCAGCAGTTTACGGAGCTATGGCTACACCTTC
>NA|TRBJ2-3|TRBV29-1|TRBD2|15
CSVQGLAGNLDTQYF
TGCAGCGTCCAGGGACTAGCGGGGAATTTAGATACGCAGTATTTT
>NA|TRBJ2-3|TRBV27|NA|17
CASSFYGPGVSTDTQYF
TGTGCCAGCAGTTTTTACGGTCCGGGAGTTAGCACAGATACGCAGTATTTT